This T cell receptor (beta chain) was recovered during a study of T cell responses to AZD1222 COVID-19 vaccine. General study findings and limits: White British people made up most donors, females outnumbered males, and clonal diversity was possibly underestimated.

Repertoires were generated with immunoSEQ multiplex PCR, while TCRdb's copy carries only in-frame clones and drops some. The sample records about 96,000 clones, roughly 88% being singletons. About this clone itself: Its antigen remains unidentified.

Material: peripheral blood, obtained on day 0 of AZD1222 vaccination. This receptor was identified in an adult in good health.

CDR3 DNA: TGTGCCAGCAGTTTATACCGCTCGTCCGCGGAAAACACCGGGGAGCTGTTTTTT. Translated: CASSLYRSSAENTGELFF. This sequence joins TRBV28 and TRBJ2-2; D unclear. CDR1 MDHEN and CDR2 SYDVKM come from the germline V gene. Deletions cut 1 base from V and 2 bases from J, with 17 bases between. This CDR3 comprises 18 residues.